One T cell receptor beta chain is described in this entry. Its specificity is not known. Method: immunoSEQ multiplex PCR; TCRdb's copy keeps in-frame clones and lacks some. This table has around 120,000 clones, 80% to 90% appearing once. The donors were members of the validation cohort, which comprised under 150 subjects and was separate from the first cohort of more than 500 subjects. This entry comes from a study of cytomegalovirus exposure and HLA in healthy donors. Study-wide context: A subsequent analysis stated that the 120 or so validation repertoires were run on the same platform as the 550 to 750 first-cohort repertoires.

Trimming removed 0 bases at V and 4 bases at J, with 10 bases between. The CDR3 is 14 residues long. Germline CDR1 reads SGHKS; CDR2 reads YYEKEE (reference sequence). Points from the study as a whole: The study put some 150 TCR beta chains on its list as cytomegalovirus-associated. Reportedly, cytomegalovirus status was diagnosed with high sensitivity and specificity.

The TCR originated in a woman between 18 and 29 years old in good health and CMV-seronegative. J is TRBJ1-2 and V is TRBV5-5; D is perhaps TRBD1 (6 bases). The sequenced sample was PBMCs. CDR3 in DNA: TGTGCCAGCAGCTTGGCAGGGGCGGTCTATGGCTACACCTTC. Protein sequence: CASSLAGAVYGYTF.